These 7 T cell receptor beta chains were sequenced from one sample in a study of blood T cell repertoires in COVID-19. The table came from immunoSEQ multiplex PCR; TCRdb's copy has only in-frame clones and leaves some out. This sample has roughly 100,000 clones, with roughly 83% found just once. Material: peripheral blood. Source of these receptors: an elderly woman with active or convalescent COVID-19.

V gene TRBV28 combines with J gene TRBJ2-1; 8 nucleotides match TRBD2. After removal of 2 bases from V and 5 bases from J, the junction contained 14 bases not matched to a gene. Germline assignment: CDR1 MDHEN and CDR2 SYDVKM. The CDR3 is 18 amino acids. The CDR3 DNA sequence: TGTGCCAGCAGTTTAGAGAATAAGCGGGAGTTGAAGAACAATGAGCAGTTCTTC. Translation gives CASSLENKRELKNNEQFF.

CDR3 bases: TGTGCCATTTGGGACAGGGGGCAAAACGAGCAGTACTTC. This translates into CAIWDRGQNEQYF. V and J are TRBV6-5 and TRBJ2-7; 12 positions match TRBD1. The V gene's germline CDR1 is MNHEY and CDR2 SVGAGI. Trimming took 10 bases from V and 5 from J; bases not matched to a gene: 6. CDR3 length: 13 amino acids.

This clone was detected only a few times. CDR3 residues: CASNNRGRTEAFF. The DNA for the CDR3 is TGTGCCAGCAACAACAGGGGGCGGACTGAAGCTTTCTTT. The V gene is TRBV27, the J gene TRBJ1-1, with TRBD1 matching over 9 bases. The CDR3 is 13 residues long. The V gene end was trimmed by 7 bases and the J gene end by 5 bases; junction bases not matched to a gene: 5. CDR1 MNHEY and CDR2 SMNVEV come from the germline V gene (reference sequence).

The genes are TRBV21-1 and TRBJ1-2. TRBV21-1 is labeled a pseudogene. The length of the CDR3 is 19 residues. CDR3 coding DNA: TGTGCCAGCAGCAAAAAACAAGAGGAGAAGGCAGCACCCTTCTATGGCTACACCTTC. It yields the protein CASSKKQEEKAAPFYGYTF.

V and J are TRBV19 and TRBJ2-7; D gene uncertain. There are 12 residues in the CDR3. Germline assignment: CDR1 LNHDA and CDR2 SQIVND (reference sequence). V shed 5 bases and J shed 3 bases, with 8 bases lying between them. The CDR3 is CASSVENYEQYF. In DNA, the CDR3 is TGTGCCAGTAGTGTCGAGAACTACGAGCAGTACTTC.

This CDR3 reads CASSQDATGTLNTEAFF. CDR3 DNA sequence: TGCGCCAGCAGCCAAGATGCGACAGGAACCTTGAACACTGAAGCTTTCTTT. The rearrangement uses TRBV4-3 and TRBJ1-1; maybe TRBD1 (6 bases). Germline loops: CDR1 LGHNA, CDR2 YSLEER. The CDR3 is 17 residues long. The germline V and J ends were trimmed by 0 bases and 0 bases, with 14 bases remaining between them.

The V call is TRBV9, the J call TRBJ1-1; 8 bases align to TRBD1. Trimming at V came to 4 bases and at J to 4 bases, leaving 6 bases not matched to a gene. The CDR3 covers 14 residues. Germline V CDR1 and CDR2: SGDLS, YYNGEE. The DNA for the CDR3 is TGTGCCAGCAGCCCTCAGGGGGCGGGCACTGAAGCTTTCTTT. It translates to CASSPQGAGTEAFF.